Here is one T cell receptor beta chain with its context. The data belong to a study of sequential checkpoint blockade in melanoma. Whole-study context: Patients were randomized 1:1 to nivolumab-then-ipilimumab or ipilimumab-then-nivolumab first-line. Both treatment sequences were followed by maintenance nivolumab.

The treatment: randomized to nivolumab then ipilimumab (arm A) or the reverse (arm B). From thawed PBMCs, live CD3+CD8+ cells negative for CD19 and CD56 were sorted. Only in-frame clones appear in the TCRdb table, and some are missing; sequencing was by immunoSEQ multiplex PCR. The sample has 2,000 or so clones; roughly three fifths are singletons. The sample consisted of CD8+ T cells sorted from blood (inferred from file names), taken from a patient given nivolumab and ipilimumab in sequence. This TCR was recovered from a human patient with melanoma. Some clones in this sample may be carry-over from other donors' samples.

The CDR3 coding sequence is TGTGCCAGCAGCTCACAAGGCGGGACTAATGAAAAACTGTTTTTT. Translating it yields CASSSQGGTNEKLFF. The chain uses TRBV7-2 and TRBJ1-4; D remains unclear. Germline CDR1 reads SGHTA; CDR2 reads FQGNSA. This CDR3 is 15 amino acids long. Trimming cost V 4 bases and J 2 bases, with 11 bases left between them.